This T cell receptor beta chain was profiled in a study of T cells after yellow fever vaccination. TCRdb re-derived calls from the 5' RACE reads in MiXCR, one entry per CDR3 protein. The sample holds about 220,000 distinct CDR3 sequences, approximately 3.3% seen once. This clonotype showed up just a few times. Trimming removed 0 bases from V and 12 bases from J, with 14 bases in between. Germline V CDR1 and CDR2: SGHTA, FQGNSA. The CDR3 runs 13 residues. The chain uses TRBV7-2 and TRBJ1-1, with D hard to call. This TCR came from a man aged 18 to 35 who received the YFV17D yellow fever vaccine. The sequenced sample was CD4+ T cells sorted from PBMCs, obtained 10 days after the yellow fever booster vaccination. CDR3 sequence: CASSLADRAVTFF. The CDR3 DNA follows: TGTGCCAGCAGCTTAGCCGATAGGGCTGTTACTTTCTTT.